The rows below give T cell receptor beta chains drawn from one sample of a study of blood T cell repertoires in COVID-19. Profiled with immunoSEQ multiplex PCR; TCRdb holds only in-frame clones, not every one. This table holds around 31,000 clones, 85% to 90% found once. Input material: peripheral blood. These receptors were collected from a man older than 75 with acute or convalescent COVID-19. CDR3s include the opening cysteine and the closing phenylalanine or tryptophan. The D gene is left open where the match is weak. Part of the rows lack a size; the others show once, few, many or a class for expanded clones.

d_gene	v_gene	j_gene	abundance	CDR3aa	CDR3nt
TRBD2	TRBV9	TRBJ2-5	NA	CASSVGAGGETQYF	TGTGCCAGCAGCGTAGGAGCGGGAGGAGAGACCCAGTACTTC
NA	TRBV5-1	TRBJ1-1	NA	CASSLGRPRVSEAFF	TGCGCCAGCAGCTTAGGTAGACCCAGGGTTAGTGAAGCTTTCTTT
TRBD2	TRBV7-9	TRBJ2-6	NA	CASSVSGGGSGANVLTF	TGTGCCAGCAGTGTCTCCGGCGGGGGATCTGGGGCCAACGTCCTGACTTTC
NA	TRBV4-1	TRBJ1-5	NA	CASSRQLASNQPQHF	TGCGCCAGCAGTCGACAGCTGGCGAGCAATCAGCCCCAGCATTTT
TRBD2	TRBV19	TRBJ2-2	once	CASSLLAGVNTGELFF	TGTGCCAGTAGTCTGCTAGCGGGGGTTAACACCGGGGAGCTGTTTTTT
TRBD1	TRBV4-2	TRBJ2-1	NA	CASSLRTGEDNEQFF	TGTGCCAGCAGCCTTCGGACAGGGGAGGACAATGAGCAGTTCTTC
NA	TRBV3-1/TRBV3-2	TRBJ1-3	NA	CASSQVGTGGFSGNTIYF	TGTGCCAGCAGCCAAGTAGGAACAGGTGGATTCTCTGGAAACACCATATATTTT
TRBD2	TRBV11-2	TRBJ2-1	NA	CASSFGLAGVEEQFF	TGTGCCAGCAGCTTCGGACTAGCGGGAGTAGAGGAGCAGTTCTTC
TRBD2	TRBV5-6	TRBJ2-3	NA	CASSFLADASTDTQYF	TGTGCCAGCAGCTTCCTAGCGGATGCTAGCACAGATACGCAGTATTTT
TRBD1	TRBV29-1	TRBJ1-1	NA	CSVVQGKTEAFF	TGCAGCGTTGTACAGGGGAAAACTGAAGCTTTCTTT
NA	TRBV9	TRBJ2-7	NA	CASSVAPEYEQYF	TGTGCCAGCAGCGTAGCTCCAGAATACGAGCAGTACTTC
TRBD1	TRBV6-4	TRBJ1-5	once	CASSDPPGQGGDHSNQPQHF	TGTGCCAGCAGTGACCCTCCCGGACAGGGGGGGGACCATAGCAATCAGCCCCAGCATTTT
TRBD1	TRBV7-9	TRBJ2-4	NA	CASRDTGGNIQYF	TGTGCCAGCAGAGATACAGGGGGAAACATTCAGTACTTC
NA	TRBV21-1	TRBJ2-2	NA	CASSPGGSGIGELFF	TGTGCCAGCAGCCCCGGGGGTAGCGGGATCGGGGAGCTGTTTTTT